These 29 T cell receptor beta chains were all obtained from the same sample, sequenced in a study of PD-L1 blockade in urothelial cancer. Assay used: immunoSEQ multiplex PCR; TCRdb lists only in-frame clones, some missing. The table lists about 84,000 clones, around 80% of them singletons. The sample consisted of PBMCs, taken around atezolizumab (anti-PD-L1) treatment. These receptors originate from a man between 70 and 80 years old with urothelial cancer.

This sequence joins TRBV11-3 and TRBJ2-3; D ambiguous. The ends were cut back, 5 bases at V and 0 bases at J, with 18 bases in the middle. Germline V CDR1 and CDR2: SGHNT, YENEEA. This CDR3 is built from 17 residues. The CDR3 is CASSRSTHIVSTDTQYF. In DNA form, the CDR3 reads TGTGCCAGCAGCCGCTCCACACATATCGTTAGCACAGATACGCAGTATTTT.

A few counts support this clone. The chain employs TRBV30 and TRBJ2-3; D may be TRBD2 (6 bases). The CDR3 spans 16 residues. Germline V CDR1 and CDR2: GTSNPN, SVGIG (reference sequence). Trimming took 0 bases from V and 4 from J, leaving 17 bases between them. As DNA, the CDR3 is TGTGCCTGGAGTGTGGTAGGCGGGAAGAGTGCAGATACGCAGTATTTT. Its translation is CAWSVVGGKSADTQYF.

The chain joins TRBV18 to TRBJ2-7; D is possibly TRBD2 (6 bases). The CDR3 loop spans 15 amino acids. Between the trimmed V and J ends, which lost 3 bases and 6 bases, there was a span of 18 bases. The germline V gene has CDR1 KGHSH and CDR2 LQKENI. CDR3 in DNA: TGTGCCAGCTCACCGGCAATTGTAGGGGAGGCCGAGCAGTACTTC. As protein: CASSPAIVGEAEQYF.

This chain joins TRBV7-2 and TRBJ2-3, with 10 bases that match TRBD2. Germline V CDR1 and CDR2: SGHTA, FQGNSA. V was pared by 2 bases and J by 7 bases, with 9 bases of the junction left unmatched. The CDR3 loop spans 16 amino acids. For the CDR3, the DNA is TGTGCCAGCAGCTTAACCGGGGCTAGCGGGAGCTATACGCAGTATTTT. Translated: CASSLTGASGSYTQYF.

The V call is TRBV7-9, the J call TRBJ1-2; 7 positions agree with TRBD1. CDR1 is SEHNR and CDR2 is FQNEAQ in the germline V gene (reference sequence). The J segment lost 6 bases and the V segment lost 5 bases, leaving 9 bases of the junction unmatched. The CDR3 has 14 amino acids. The CDR3 region is CASSPPGTVDGYTF. CDR3 bases: TGTGCCAGCAGCCCCCCCGGGACAGTTGATGGCTACACCTTC.

The chain uses TRBV5-5 and TRBJ2-2, with 12 nucleotides matching TRBD2. The V segment lost 2 bases and the J segment 6 bases; nucleotides outside the gene matches: 8. The CDR3 spans 17 residues. CDR1 is SGHKS, CDR2 YYEKEE, per germline (reference sequence). CDR3 nucleotides: TGTGCCAGCAGCTTACTGTCTAGCGGGAGGGATGCCGGGGAGCTGTTTTTT. As protein: CASSLLSSGRDAGELFF. The full variable domain, with the rest looked up from reference TRBV5-5 and TRBJ2-2, is DAGVTQSPTHLIKTRGQQVTLRCSPISGHKSVSWYQQVLGQGPQFIFQYYEKEERGRGNFPDRFSARQFPNYSSELNVNALLLGDSALYLCASSLLSSGRDAGELFFGEGSRLTVL.

V is TRBV7-2 and J is TRBJ2-7, with D tentatively TRBD2 (6 bases). Trimming took 2 bases from V and 5 from J, leaving 16 bases between them. CDR1 and CDR2 from the germline V gene are SGHTA and FQGNSA. The CDR3 consists of 15 residues. The CDR3, as DNA: TGTGCCAGCAGCTTATTGGCGGGGAGGAGCCACGAGCAGTACTTC. This gives the protein CASSLLAGRSHEQYF.

V gene TRBV7-2 combines with J gene TRBJ1-1, with D possibly matching TRBD1 (5 bases). Trimming shortened V by 6 bases and J by 3 bases, and 14 bases separated the two germline ends. The CDR3 is 14 residues long. Germline V gene sequence: CDR1 SGHTA, CDR2 FQGNSA. CDR3 residues: CASSWGGGDTEAFF. CDR3 nucleotides: TGTGCCAGCAGTTGGGGGGGAGGAGACACTGAAGCTTTCTTT.

This sequence joins TRBV4-1 and TRBJ1-4, with TRBD1 matching over 7 bases. The CDR3 consists of 16 residues. CDR1 is MGHRA, CDR2 YSYEKL, per germline. Trimming removed 0 bases from V and 7 bases from J; junction bases left unmatched: 8. The CDR3 here is CASSQDLAGGGEKLFF. CDR3 bases: TGCGCCAGCAGCCAAGATTTGGCAGGGGGTGGTGAAAAACTGTTTTTT.

The chain couples TRBV6-6 to TRBJ2-2, with 10 bases aligning to TRBD2. With V trimmed by 5 bases and J by 5 bases, 2 bases remained unmatched. CDR1 is MNHNY, CDR2 SVGAGI, per germline (reference sequence). The CDR3 spans 14 residues. The CDR3 spells CASSASGGTGELFF. CDR3 coding DNA: TGTGCCAGCAGTGCTAGCGGGGGAACCGGGGAGCTGTTTTTT.

The J gene is TRBJ2-5, the V gene TRBV7-2; 11 nucleotides line up with TRBD2. CDR3 length: 18 amino acids. V gave up 1 base and J gave up 0 bases; unmatched junction bases: 7. Germline V gene sequence: CDR1 SGHTA, CDR2 FQGNSA. As DNA, the CDR3 is TGTGCCAGCAGCTTAGGGCCTAGCGGGGGGACGTACCAAGAGACCCAGTACTTC. Its translation: CASSLGPSGGTYQETQYF.

The chain links TRBV28 to TRBJ2-2; 11 nucleotides agree with TRBD2. V lost 5 bases to trimming and J lost 7 bases; unmatched junction nucleotides: 3. CDR1 is MDHEN, CDR2 SYDVKM, per germline. The CDR3 covers 14 residues. CDR3 DNA sequence: TGTGCCAGCAGTCCAGGACTAGCGGGCGGGGAGCTGTTTTTT. Translated: CASSPGLAGGELFF. The full variable domain, in which reference TRBV28 and TRBJ2-2 provide the parts outside the CDR3, is DVKVTQSSRYLVKRTGEKVFLECVQDMDHENMFWYRQDPGLGLRLIYFSYDVKMKEKGDIPEGYSVSREKKERFSLILESASTNQTSMYLCASSPGLAGGELFFGEGSRLTVL.

The chain combines TRBV27 with TRBJ1-2; no definite D call. Germline lookup yields CDR1 MNHEY and CDR2 SMNVEV (reference sequence). Trimming removed 5 bases at V and 2 bases at J, with 9 bases between. The CDR3 totals 13 residues. The CDR3 loop is CASSNDKNYGYTF. The CDR3 DNA is TGTGCCAGCAGTAATGACAAAAACTATGGCTACACCTTC.

This clone was picked up one time. The V call is TRBV6-1, the J call TRBJ1-2; D perhaps matches TRBD1 (5 bases). CDR3 size: 12 residues. From germline, CDR1 is MNHNS and CDR2 SASEGT. Trimming left V 7 bases short and J 1 base short, with 7 bases between. The CDR3 sequence: CASKGFNYGYTF. DNA of the CDR3: TGTGCCAGCAAGGGGTTTAACTATGGCTACACCTTC.

V is TRBV5-4 and J is TRBJ2-3; TRBD2 aligns across 9 bases. Germline V gene lookup returns CDR1 SGHNT and CDR2 YYREEE (reference sequence). The CDR3 is 14 amino acids. Unmatched junction bases numbered 6, after V lost 7 bases and J lost 3 bases. CDR3 sequence (DNA): TGTGCCAGCTATAGCGGGAGAAGGACAGATACGCAGTATTTT. It codes for CASYSGRRTDTQYF.

The chain joins TRBV9 to TRBJ1-4; D perhaps matches TRBD1 (6 bases). This CDR3 has 14 amino acids. With 0 bases removed from V and 7 bases from J, the gap between germline ends came to 10 bases. CDR1 and CDR2 from the germline V gene are SGDLS and YYNGEE. The CDR3 is CASSVGQDAEKLFF. DNA of the CDR3: TGTGCCAGCAGCGTAGGACAGGATGCTGAAAAACTGTTTTTT.

The chain employs TRBV30 and TRBJ2-3; tentative D call: TRBD2 (6 bases). V was trimmed by 5 bases and J by 1 base, leaving 16 bases between them. This CDR3 contains 15 residues. Germline V CDR1 and CDR2: GTSNPN, SVGIG (reference sequence). The CDR3 region has the DNA TGTGCCTGGGCCTGGAGGGGCCGAGGCACAGATACGCAGTATTTT. Protein: CAWAWRGRGTDTQYF.

The chain carries TRBV5-6 and TRBJ2-2; D not resolved. CDR1 and CDR2 from the germline V gene are SGHDT and YYEEEE. CDR3 size: 12 residues. The V and J ends lost 5 bases and 6 bases respectively, with 8 bases between them. The CDR3: CASRLSPGELFF. The CDR3 DNA follows: TGTGCCAGCAGGTTGAGCCCCGGGGAGCTGTTTTTT.

The chain has TRBV18 and TRBJ2-6; the D is unclear. Germline CDR1 reads KGHSH; CDR2 reads LQKENI. The CDR3 runs to 15 residues. With 3 bases removed from V and 6 bases from J, the gap between germline ends came to 12 bases. The CDR3 is CASSPSGYKANVLTF. As DNA, the CDR3 is TGTGCCAGCTCACCGTCCGGTTATAAGGCCAACGTCCTGACTTTC. Looking up the rest from reference TRBV18 and TRBJ2-6 gives the full variable domain: NAGVMQNPRHLVRRRGQEARLRCSPMKGHSHVYWYRQLPEEGLKFMVYLQKENIIDESGMPKERFSAEFPKEGPSILRIQQVVRGDSAAYFCASSPSGYKANVLTFGAGSRLTVL.

This clone was seen just once. The DNA for the CDR3 is TGTGCCAGTAGTATAGATGTAAGGGGCAGTGAAGCTTTCTTT. This sequence encodes CASSIDVRGSEAFF. V and J are TRBV19 and TRBJ1-1; D is perhaps TRBD1 (5 bases). V lost 0 bases, J lost 7 bases, and 12 bases lay in between. Germline CDR1 LNHDA, CDR2 SQIVND (reference sequence). CDR3 length: 14 amino acids.

The genes are TRBV27 and TRBJ1-4; no definite D call. This CDR3 has 14 amino acids. Trimming pared 0 bases from V and 5 bases from J, leaving 7 bases between. Germline CDR1 reads MNHEY; CDR2 reads SMNVEV (reference sequence). CDR3 DNA sequence: TGTGCCAGCAGTTTATCGTTCGGGAATGAAAAACTGTTTTTT. This codes for CASSLSFGNEKLFF.

This clone was picked up a small number of times. The chain couples TRBV7-9 to TRBJ1-1; TRBD1 agrees at 8 bases. Per germline, CDR1 SEHNR and CDR2 FQNEAQ (reference sequence). The J segment lost 3 bases and the V segment lost 5 bases, leaving 8 bases of the junction unmatched. The CDR3 contains 15 residues. As DNA, the CDR3 is TGTGCCAGCAGCATATACTTACAGGGGGACACTGAAGCTTTCTTT. Translated, it gives CASSIYLQGDTEAFF.

V gene TRBV5-6 combines with J gene TRBJ2-7, with D unclear. V was clipped by 0 bases and J by 2 bases, with 12 bases between them. The CDR3 is 15 residues long. Germline V gene lookup returns CDR1 SGHDT and CDR2 YYEEEE. This chain's CDR3 is CASSLDGFSTYEQYF. The CDR3 DNA reads as TGTGCCAGCAGCTTGGACGGGTTTTCTACCTACGAGCAGTACTTC.

The table lists this clone with a few counts. The chain employs TRBV11-2 and TRBJ2-7, with D tentatively TRBD2 (5 bases). CDR3 size: 16 residues. Germline V lookup: CDR1 SGHAT, CDR2 FQNNGV. Trimming left V 0 bases short and J 6 bases short, with 18 bases between. This chain's CDR3 is CASSLDQVTGSSEQYF. The DNA of the CDR3 is TGTGCCAGCAGCTTAGATCAGGTAACGGGGAGCTCCGAGCAGTACTTC.

In this sample, this clone turned up a few times. The rearrangement links TRBV5-1 to TRBJ2-1, with D perhaps matching TRBD2 (5 bases). The V gene's germline CDR1 is SGHRS and CDR2 YFSETQ. Deletions cut 0 bases from V and 5 bases from J, with 6 bases between. The CDR3 is 13 residues long. Here the CDR3 reads CASSLAGNNEQFF. CDR3 sequence (DNA): TGCGCCAGCAGCTTGGCCGGGAACAATGAGCAGTTCTTC.

The V and J genes are TRBV7-6 and TRBJ2-5; 10 bases line up with TRBD1. Germline V gene lookup returns CDR1 SGHVS and CDR2 FNYEAQ. The CDR3 sequence is 15 residues long. J lost 9 bases, V lost 2 bases, and 9 bases had no gene match. CDR3 in DNA: TGTGCCAGCAGCTTATCGGGACAGGGGCACGAGGCCCAGTACTTC. It encodes CASSLSGQGHEAQYF.

As regards this clone: Germline and junction disagree at one end, which may indicate a read error. Other DNA sequences of this sample code for an identical CDR3. CDR3 in amino acids: CASSSAGAGGLNEQFF. The DNA for the CDR3 is TGTGCCAGCAGCTCCGCCGGGGCGGGGGGGCTCAATGAGCAGTTCTTC. The rearrangement uses TRBV5-1 and TRBJ2-1; 9 bases align to TRBD2. This CDR3 is 16 amino acids long. The germline V gene encodes CDR1 SGHRS and CDR2 YFSETQ.

The genes are TRBV11-1 and TRBJ2-7, with 7 bases fitting TRBD2. J was trimmed by 10 bases and V by 3 bases; bases with no gene match: 15. The germline CDR1 and CDR2 sequences are SGHAT and FQDESV (reference sequence). This CDR3 comprises 15 residues. CDR3 sequence reads: CASSFPLAGASGQYF. DNA of the CDR3: TGTGCCAGCAGCTTCCCGTTGGCGGGAGCCTCGGGCCAGTACTTC.

The V and J genes are TRBV18 and TRBJ1-2; weak D call: TRBD1 (6 bases). Trimming pared 2 bases from V and 4 bases from J, leaving 11 bases between. The CDR3 totals 14 residues. Germline lookup yields CDR1 KGHSH and CDR2 LQKENI. The DNA of the CDR3 is TGTGCCAGCTCACCAAAGGACAGTCTCTATGGCTACACCTTC. Translation gives CASSPKDSLYGYTF. Full variable domain (outside the CDR3, taken from reference TRBV18 and TRBJ1-2): NAGVMQNPRHLVRRRGQEARLRCSPMKGHSHVYWYRQLPEEGLKFMVYLQKENIIDESGMPKERFSAEFPKEGPSILRIQQVVRGDSAAYFCASSPKDSLYGYTFGSGTRLTVV.